A single sample is the source of the 15 T cell receptor beta chains below, sequenced in a study of cytomegalovirus exposure and HLA in healthy donors (dated by TCRdb to between 2016 and 2019). Library method: the immunoSEQ multiplex PCR assay. A mixture of 60 forward primers for TCR Vbeta segments and 13 reverse primers for TCR Jbeta segments was used in the multiplex PCR. TCRdb holds this immuneACCESS table with in-frame rearrangements only. Some clones are missing; in checked studies, unresolved V genes explain under half, and the rest has no known cause. The sample records roughly 130,000 clones, roughly four fifths of which are singletons. Around 11% of the sample comes from the top ten. Sequencing was done on a sample of PBMCs. Source of these receptors: a male donor in good health and CMV-seropositive.

A remark on this clone: At one end the junction does not follow the germline gene, possibly because of a read error. The chain couples TRBV7-9 to TRBJ2-5; 11 bases agree with TRBD2. Germline-derived CDR1 and CDR2 are SEHNR and FQNEAQ (reference sequence). The CDR3 length is 16 residues. CDR3 region: CSSSLTVLAGEETQYF. CDR3 DNA: TGTTCCAGCAGCTTGACCGTACTAGCGGGAGAGGAGACCCAGTACTTC.

V and J are TRBV19 and TRBJ1-1; D is perhaps TRBD1 (5 bases). Germline CDR1 and CDR2: LNHDA and SQIVND (reference sequence). Deletions cut 5 bases from V and 1 base from J, with 14 bases between. The CDR3 totals 15 residues. CDR3 region: CASSLTVAQNTEAFF. For the CDR3, the DNA is TGTGCCAGTAGTTTGACAGTTGCCCAGAACACTGAAGCTTTCTTT.

This chain uses TRBV14 with TRBJ2-3; a possible D gene is TRBD2 (6 bases). The V end lost 4 bases, the J end lost 1 base, and 18 bases lay between the germline ends. CDR3 length: 17 residues. Germline CDR1 and CDR2: SGHDN and FVKESK. The CDR3 DNA reads as TGTGCCAGCAGCCGGTCATGGAGGGGCTCTCGCACAGATACGCAGTATTTT. It specifies CASSRSWRGSRTDTQYF.

This chain's CDR3 is CASSLEASEPTDTQYF. The CDR3 coding sequence is TGCGCCAGCAGTTTAGAGGCTAGCGAACCCACAGATACGCAGTATTTT. The V and J genes are TRBV4-3 and TRBJ2-3; D is possibly TRBD2 (6 bases). The CDR3 runs 16 residues. Germline CDR1 LGHNA, CDR2 YSLEER. Trimming removed 6 bases from V and 2 bases from J, with 18 bases in between.

V gene TRBV7-8 combines with J gene TRBJ1-1; 7 bases map to TRBD1. The V gene's germline CDR1 is SGHVS and CDR2 FQNEAQ. The CDR3 has 14 amino acids. V trimming: 4 bases; J trimming: 4 bases; junction bases outside the gene matches: 6. CDR3 sequence: CASSYGQVGTEAFF. For the CDR3, the DNA is TGTGCCAGCAGCTACGGACAGGTGGGCACTGAAGCTTTCTTT.

The genes are TRBV10-3 and TRBJ2-6, with TRBD1 as a possible D gene (6 bases). This CDR3 contains 13 residues. V was pared by 11 bases and J by 3 bases, with 11 bases between. Germline CDR1 is ENHRY and CDR2 is SYGVKD. The CDR3 is CASGESGANVLTF. In DNA, the CDR3 is TGTGCCTCAGGGGAAAGTGGGGCCAACGTCCTGACTTTC.

The rearrangement joins TRBV7-8 to TRBJ2-6; 8 bases fit TRBD2. Trimming cost V 1 base and J 1 base; bases outside gene matches: 6. The CDR3 contains 18 residues. CDR1 and CDR2 (germline): SGHVS, FQNEAQ. For the CDR3, the DNA is TGTGCCAGCAGCTTAGGTCCAGCGGGAGTATCTGGGGCCAACGTCCTGACTTTC. Translation: CASSLGPAGVSGANVLTF.

This clone was detected ten times or more. The chain couples TRBV5-4 to TRBJ1-2; possibly TRBD1 for D (5 bases). The ends were cut back, 7 bases at V and 7 bases at J, with 20 bases in the middle. The CDR3 length is 14 residues. Germline-derived CDR1 and CDR2 are SGHNT and YYREEE (reference sequence). In DNA form, the CDR3 reads TGTGCCAGCCGCCTTTCCCCGGCCACAGGTGGCTACACCTTC. Its translation: CASRLSPATGGYTF. Full variable domain (outside the CDR3, taken from reference TRBV5-4 and TRBJ1-2): ETGVTQSPTHLIKTRGQQVTLRCSSQSGHNTVSWYQQALGQGPQFIFQYYREEENGRGNFPPRFSGLQFPNYSSELNVNALELDDSALYLCASRLSPATGGYTFGSGTRLTVV.

The gene calls are TRBV21-1 and TRBJ1-2; TRBD1, the D gene given by the table, was not confirmed from the DNA. TRBV21-1 counts as a pseudogene. CDR3 length: 21 amino acids. CDR3: CASSTKTDTSRDRIDKYGYTF. The CDR3 DNA sequence: TGTGCCAGCAGCACCAAAACCGATACGTCCCGGGACAGGATAGACAAGTATGGCTACACCTTC.

This clone has a handful of counts. This chain links TRBV7-3 with TRBJ2-1; 7 positions agree with TRBD1. This CDR3 has 15 amino acids. Trimming removed 5 bases from V and 2 bases from J; junction bases left unmatched: 6. CDR1 and CDR2 from the germline V gene are SGHTA and FQGTGA. As DNA, the CDR3 is TGTGCCAGCAGCCTCCGGGACAGTACCTACAATGAGCAGTTCTTC. Translation: CASSLRDSTYNEQFF.

The chain combines TRBV30 with TRBJ2-7; a possible D gene is TRBD2 (5 bases). V lost 4 bases and J lost 6, with 10 bases in between. Germline V gene data show CDR1 as GTSNPN and CDR2 as SVGIG (reference sequence). This CDR3 has 11 residues. The CDR3 DNA follows: TGTGCCTGGACCCTGGGGAGCGAGCAGTACTTC. Its translation: CAWTLGSEQYF.

V and J are TRBV7-9 and TRBJ2-7; 9 nucleotides align to TRBD1. Germline values: CDR1 SEHNR, CDR2 FQNEAQ (reference sequence). The CDR3 loop spans 15 amino acids. J was trimmed by 4 bases and V by 5 bases; bases with no gene match: 9. CDR3 residues: CASSTRQGEQYEQYF. The CDR3, as DNA: TGTGCCAGCAGCACACGACAGGGGGAACAATACGAGCAGTACTTC.

The chain joins TRBV7-8 to TRBJ2-3; D is perhaps TRBD1 (5 bases). Trimming pared 8 bases from V and 4 bases from J, leaving 10 bases between. Germline CDR1 is SGHVS and CDR2 is FQNEAQ. CDR3 size: 12 residues. CDR3: CASVEGADTQYF. CDR3 DNA: TGTGCCAGCGTGGAAGGGGCAGATACGCAGTATTTT.

This chain joins TRBV28 and TRBJ2-7, with D perhaps matching TRBD1 (5 bases). There are 16 residues in the CDR3. Germline CDR1 is MDHEN and CDR2 is SYDVKM. V was shortened by 6 bases and J by 0 bases, with 18 bases between the two germline ends. Written as DNA, the CDR3 is TGTGCCAGCAGCCCCTTCGTAGGGGCAGCCTCCTACGAGCAGTACTTC. Its protein is CASSPFVGAASYEQYF.

The CDR3 coding sequence is TGTGCCAGCAGTGAAAGGGGCTACGAGCAGTACTTC. It specifies CASSERGYEQYF. V and J are TRBV25-1 and TRBJ2-7, with D perhaps matching TRBD1 (5 bases). Germline CDR1 is MGHDK and CDR2 is SYGVNS. Deletions cut 2 bases from V and 3 bases from J, with 5 bases between. This CDR3 has 12 residues.